The 17 T cell receptor beta chains below were found in one sample sequenced in a study of T cells of healthy individuals. TCRdb re-analysed the 5' RACE reads in MiXCR, keeping a single row per CDR3 protein. This sample has 75,000 to 95,000 distinct CDR3 sequences; about 4.8% occur once, and the top ten carry 7% to 9%. These receptors were collected from a female donor in good health.

This clonotype was found many times. The chain recombines TRBV7-9 with TRBJ1-5; D ambiguous. Germline V gene sequence: CDR1 SEHNR, CDR2 FQNEAQ (reference sequence). Between the trimmed V and J ends, which lost 3 bases and 6 bases, there was a span of 12 bases. CDR3 length equals 14 residues. This CDR3 is CASSFAGEGQPQHF. Written as DNA, the CDR3 is TGTGCCAGCAGCTTTGCTGGGGAGGGTCAGCCCCAGCATTTT.

The V call is TRBV7-2, the J call TRBJ2-7; TRBD2 agrees at 13 bases. J lost 4 bases, V lost 5 bases, and 5 bases had no gene match. The germline CDR1 and CDR2 sequences are SGHTA and FQGNSA. The CDR3 covers 15 residues. The CDR3 loop is CASSTGLAGVYEQYF. The DNA of the CDR3 is TGTGCCAGCAGCACTGGACTAGCGGGAGTTTACGAGCAGTACTTC.

This clonotype was detected ten times or more. The J gene is TRBJ2-1, the V gene TRBV11-2; TRBD2 agrees at 9 bases. CDR1 and CDR2 from the germline V gene are SGHAT and FQNNGV. The CDR3 loop spans 12 amino acids. J was trimmed by 15 bases and V by 5 bases; bases with no gene match: 8. The CDR3: CASSHVGLALFF. The CDR3 bases are TGTGCCAGCAGCCATGTGGGACTAGCTCTGTTCTTC.

This clonotype was seen ten or more times. In DNA form, the CDR3 reads TGCGCCAGCAGCCAAAAAAGGACAGGAAACACCGGGGAGCTGTTTTTT. Protein: CASSQKRTGNTGELFF. The chain combines TRBV4-1 with TRBJ2-2, with 7 bases matching TRBD1. The germline V gene encodes CDR1 MGHRA and CDR2 YSYEKL. The CDR3 runs 16 residues. The V segment lost 2 bases and the J segment 2 bases; nucleotides outside the gene matches: 5.

This clonotype was counted many times. J is TRBJ1-3 and V is TRBV25-1; a weak D match, TRBD1 (5 bases). This CDR3 is built from 15 residues. The V and J ends lost 5 bases and 0 bases respectively, with 11 bases between them. The V gene's germline CDR1 is MGHDK and CDR2 SYGVNS. The CDR3 sequence: CASSLGGNSGNTIYF. The CDR3 region has the DNA TGTGCCAGCAGTTTGGGGGGTAACTCTGGAAACACCATATATTTT.

This clonotype has a count of ten or more. CDR3 nucleotides: TGTGCCAGCAGCCCGTCCCTCTCAATCGATGGCTACACCTTC. Its translation: CASSPSLSIDGYTF. This chain uses TRBV6-6 with TRBJ1-2; D remains ambiguous. The CDR3 length is 14 residues. From germline, CDR1 is MNHNY and CDR2 SVGAGI (reference sequence). With 6 bases removed from V and 6 bases from J, the gap between germline ends came to 17 bases.

This clonotype appeared many times. The V gene is TRBV27, the J gene TRBJ2-4; D possibly corresponds to TRBD2 (5 bases). V was pared by 5 bases and J by 2 bases, with 10 bases between. The CDR3 runs 14 residues. Germline lookup yields CDR1 MNHEY and CDR2 SMNVEV (reference sequence). CDR3 sequence: CASSEGLTKNIQYF. DNA for the CDR3: TGTGCCAGCAGTGAGGGATTGACCAAAAACATTCAGTACTTC.

This clonotype was counted at least ten times. The genes are TRBV29-1 and TRBJ1-1, with D possibly TRBD1 on 6 matching bases. CDR3 length: 16 residues. Germline V gene sequence: CDR1 SQVTM, CDR2 ANQGSEA. V lost 0 bases and J lost 8, with 22 bases in between. The CDR3 protein is CSVEDRGLGEGDEAFF. For the CDR3, the DNA is TGCAGCGTTGAAGATCGGGGGTTAGGGGAGGGGGACGAAGCTTTCTTT.

There are many counts of this clonotype. V is TRBV6-2 or TRBV6-3 and J is TRBJ2-4, with D perhaps given as TRBD1 or TRBD2 (5 bases each). V was shortened by 6 bases and J by 7 bases, with 13 bases between the two germline ends. Germline V lookup: CDR1 MNHEY, CDR2 SVGEGT. The CDR3 sequence is 13 residues long. CDR3 coding DNA: TGTGCCAGCAGAGACCGGGGCCCGAACATTCAGTACTTC. Protein: CASRDRGPNIQYF.

This clonotype has at least ten counts. CDR3 in amino acids: CASSSRPYEQYF. Written as DNA, the CDR3 is TGTGCCAGCAGTTCCCGACCGTACGAGCAGTACTTC. The chain recombines TRBV12-3 or TRBV12-4 with TRBJ2-7, with D unclear. The CDR3 runs to 12 residues. Trimming stripped 4 bases from V and 4 bases from J, with 8 bases between.

The chain joins TRBV5-1 to TRBJ2-7; 10 nucleotides agree with TRBD2. Germline values: CDR1 SGHRS, CDR2 YFSETQ. The CDR3 is made up of 15 amino acids. The V segment lost 4 bases and the J segment 2 bases; nucleotides outside the gene matches: 6. For the CDR3, the DNA is TGCGCCAGCAGCCCTGGGACTAGCGATGCCTACGAGCAGTACTTC. This gives the protein CASSPGTSDAYEQYF.

The chain links TRBV6-2 or TRBV6-3 to TRBJ1-5; the D gene is possibly TRBD1 (6 bases). This CDR3 has 13 residues. Trimming removed 8 bases from V and 8 bases from J, with 16 bases in between. CDR1 is MNHEY and CDR2 is SVGEGT in the germline V gene. CDR3 in DNA: TGTGCCAGCCATACGGACAGTTTGGAGCCCCAGCATTTT. Protein sequence: CASHTDSLEPQHF.

This clonotype was counted ten times or more. This sequence joins TRBV2 and TRBJ2-3; maybe TRBD1 (5 bases). The CDR3 spans 13 residues. CDR1 is SNHLY and CDR2 is FYNNEI in the germline V gene. Between the trimmed V and J ends, which lost 6 bases and 6 bases, there was a span of 13 bases. The chain's CDR3 is CASRLDSPDTQYF. Here the CDR3 DNA reads TGTGCCAGCAGGTTAGACAGTCCGGATACGCAGTATTTT.

The gene calls are TRBV13 and TRBJ2-7; TRBD1 aligns across 11 bases. Trimming removed 5 bases from V and 5 bases from J; junction bases left unmatched: 17. This CDR3 is 18 amino acids long. Germline CDR1 and CDR2: PRHDT and FYEKMQ (reference sequence). In DNA, the CDR3 is TGTGCCAGCAGCCATTATGCTGGGACAGGGGGAAGGAAGGACGAGCAGTACTTC. It yields the protein CASSHYAGTGGRKDEQYF.

This clonotype was seen at least ten times. The chain uses TRBV7-9 and TRBJ2-2, with D unclear. V lost 3 bases and J lost 2, with 4 bases in between. The CDR3 covers 13 residues. Germline V gene lookup returns CDR1 SEHNR and CDR2 FQNEAQ (reference sequence). The CDR3 DNA sequence: TGTGCCAGCAGCTTCTCCAACACCGGGGAGCTGTTTTTT. Amino acids: CASSFSNTGELFF.

This clonotype has a count of ten or more. V and J are TRBV5-1 and TRBJ2-7, with TRBD1 identical over 7 bases. This CDR3 is built from 16 residues. Germline trimming cut 4 bases from V and 7 bases from J; bases unmatched to any gene: 17. Germline V gene sequence: CDR1 SGHRS, CDR2 YFSETQ. The CDR3 DNA is TGCGCCAGCAGCCCGGCGGCCCCACAGGGGCCTGGAGAGCAGTACTTC. It specifies CASSPAAPQGPGEQYF. The whole variable domain, filled in from reference TRBV5-1 and TRBJ2-7, reads KAGVTQTPRYLIKTRGQQVTLSCSPISGHRSVSWYQQTPGQGLQFLFEYFSETQRNKGNFPGRFSGRQFSNSRSEMNVSTLELGDSALYLCASSPAAPQGPGEQYFGPGTRLTVT.

This clonotype was seen at least ten times. The chain couples TRBV11-2 to TRBJ1-5; a weak D match, TRBD1 (5 bases). The V gene's germline CDR1 is SGHAT and CDR2 FQNNGV. There are 16 residues in the CDR3. The V and J ends lost 2 bases and 1 base respectively, with 12 bases between them. CDR3 amino acids: CASSLTLAGSNQPQHF. The CDR3, as DNA: TGTGCCAGCAGCTTAACACTGGCAGGGAGCAATCAGCCCCAGCATTTT.